This T cell receptor beta chain was observed in a study of control samples from healthy donors and cancer patients. This clone was picked up a small number of times. Profiled with immunoSEQ multiplex PCR; TCRdb holds only in-frame clones, not every one. Of 100,000 to 150,000 clones in the sample, around 92% are singletons; the top ten hold around 7.6%. Sequences were obtained from PBMCs. The clonotype was recovered from a man aged 50 to 59 with head and neck cancer.

CDR3 amino acids: CASTLLTADYGYTF. The CDR3, as DNA: TGTGCCAGCACCCTCCTTACAGCCGACTATGGCTACACCTTC. The rearrangement links TRBV7-9 to TRBJ1-2, with no clear D. Germline assignment: CDR1 SEHNR and CDR2 FQNEAQ (reference sequence). With 7 bases removed from V and 3 bases from J, the gap between germline ends came to 15 bases. The CDR3 is 14 amino acids.